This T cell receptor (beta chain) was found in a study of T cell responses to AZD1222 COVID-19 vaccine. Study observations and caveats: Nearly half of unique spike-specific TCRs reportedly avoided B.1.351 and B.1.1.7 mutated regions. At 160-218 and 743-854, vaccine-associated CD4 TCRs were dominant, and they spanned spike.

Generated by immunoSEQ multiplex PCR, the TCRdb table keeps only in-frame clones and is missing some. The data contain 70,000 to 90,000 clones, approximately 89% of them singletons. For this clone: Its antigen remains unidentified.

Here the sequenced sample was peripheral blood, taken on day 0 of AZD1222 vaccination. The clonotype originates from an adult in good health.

DNA of the CDR3: TGTGCCAGCTCACCAGGGGCAGCCTCTGACTATGGCTACACCTTC. Translating gives CASSPGAASDYGYTF. The chain recombines TRBV18 with TRBJ1-2; a weak D match, TRBD1 (5 bases). Germline V CDR1 and CDR2: KGHSH, LQKENI. Deletions cut 2 bases from V and 3 bases from J, with 13 bases between. The CDR3 totals 15 residues.